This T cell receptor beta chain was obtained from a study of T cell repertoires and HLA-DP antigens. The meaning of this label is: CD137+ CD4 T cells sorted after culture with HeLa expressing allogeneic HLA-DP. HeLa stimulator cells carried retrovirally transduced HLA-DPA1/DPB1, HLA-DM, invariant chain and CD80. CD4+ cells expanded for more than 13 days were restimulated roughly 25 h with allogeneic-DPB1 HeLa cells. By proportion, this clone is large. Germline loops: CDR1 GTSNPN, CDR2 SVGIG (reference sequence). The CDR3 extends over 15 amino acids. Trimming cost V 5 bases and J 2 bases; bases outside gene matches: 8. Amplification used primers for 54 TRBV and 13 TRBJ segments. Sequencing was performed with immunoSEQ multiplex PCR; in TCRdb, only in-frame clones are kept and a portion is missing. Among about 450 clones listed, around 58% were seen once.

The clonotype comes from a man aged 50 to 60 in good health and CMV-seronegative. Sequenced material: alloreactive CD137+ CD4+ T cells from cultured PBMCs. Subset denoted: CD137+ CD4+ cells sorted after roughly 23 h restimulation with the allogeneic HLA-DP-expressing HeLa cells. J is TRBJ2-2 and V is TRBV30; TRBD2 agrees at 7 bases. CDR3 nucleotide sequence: TGTGCCTGGCGTCCCGGGGGGTTTAACACCGGGGAGCTGTTTTTT. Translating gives CAWRPGGFNTGELFF.